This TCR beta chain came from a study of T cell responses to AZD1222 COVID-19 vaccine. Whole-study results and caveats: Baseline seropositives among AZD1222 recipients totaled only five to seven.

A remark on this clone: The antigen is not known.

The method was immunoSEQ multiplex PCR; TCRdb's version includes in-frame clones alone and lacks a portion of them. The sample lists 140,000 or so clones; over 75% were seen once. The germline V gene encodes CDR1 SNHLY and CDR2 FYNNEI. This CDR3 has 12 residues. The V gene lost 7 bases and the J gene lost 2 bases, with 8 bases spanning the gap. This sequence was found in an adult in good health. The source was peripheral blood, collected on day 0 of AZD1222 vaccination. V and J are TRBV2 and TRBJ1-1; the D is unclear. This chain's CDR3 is CASTPENTEAFF. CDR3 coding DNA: TGTGCCAGCACCCCAGAAAACACTGAAGCTTTCTTT.